These 18 T cell receptor beta chains share one sample of origin, sequenced in a study of CD8 T cells in ankylosing spondylitis. TCRdb re-analysed the 5' RACE reads in MiXCR, keeping a single row per CDR3 protein. The sample lists over 100,000 distinct CDR3 sequences, 6% to 8.5% seen once, with over 9% in the top ten. Specimen: blood, either unsorted or a sorted T cell fraction (not recorded which). These receptors were taken from a male donor with ankylosing spondylitis or in good health (not recorded which).

This clonotype was recorded many times. The chain recombines TRBV5-5 with TRBJ1-1; the D is unclear. Between the trimmed V and J ends, which lost 1 base and 0 bases, there was a span of 13 bases. CDR1 is SGHKS, CDR2 YYEKEE, per germline (reference sequence). The CDR3 totals 16 residues. The CDR3 region has the DNA TGTGCCAGCAGCTTGTTTCAGCTCGGGGTGAACACTGAAGCTTTCTTT. Translated: CASSLFQLGVNTEAFF.

This clonotype was detected ten times or more. The chain couples TRBV5-1 to TRBJ1-2, with D uncertain. This CDR3 has 11 residues. V lost 2 bases, J lost 6 bases, and 5 bases lay in between. Germline V CDR1 and CDR2: SGHRS, YFSETQ. The CDR3 DNA reads as TGCGCCAGCAGCTTCCGGGATGGCTACACCTTC. Translating gives CASSFRDGYTF.

V is TRBV12-5 and J is TRBJ2-1, with TRBD1 matching over 8 bases. V gave up 3 bases and J gave up 5 bases; unmatched junction bases: 3. The CDR3 runs 14 residues. CDR1 is LGHNT and CDR2 is FRNRAP in the germline V gene. CDR3 region: CASGLQDRDNEQFF. The CDR3 region has the DNA TGTGCTAGTGGTTTACAGGACAGGGACAATGAGCAGTTCTTC.

This clonotype was picked up many times. CDR3 nucleotide sequence: TGTGCCAGCAGCGGACTGACAGGAGGCACCGGGGAGCTGTTTTTT. Encoded protein: CASSGLTGGTGELFF. The chain employs TRBV9 and TRBJ2-2; D may be TRBD1 (6 bases). Germline CDR1 SGDLS, CDR2 YYNGEE. V dropped 3 bases and J dropped 4 bases, with 13 bases sitting between them. The CDR3 has 15 amino acids.

J is TRBJ1-6 and V is TRBV3-1; D gene ambiguous. Germline loops: CDR1 LGHDT, CDR2 YNNKEL (reference sequence). Trimming took off 10 bases at V and 9 bases at J, with 31 bases between the two ends. CDR3 size: 18 residues. The CDR3 DNA reads as TGTGCCACCTCCCAAGATATCCCGGTGGGAGGGAGTTCTTCACCCCTCCACTTT. It is translated as CATSQDIPVGGSSSPLHF.

This clonotype was recorded at least ten times. The V gene is TRBV29-1, the J gene TRBJ2-7, with D perhaps TRBD2 (5 bases). CDR1 and CDR2 from the germline V gene are SQVTM and ANQGSEA. The CDR3 loop spans 10 amino acids. Trimming took off 7 bases at V and 3 bases at J, with 7 bases between the two ends. The CDR3 region has the DNA TGCAGCGCCGGGGACTACGAGCAGTACTTC. Protein product: CSAGDYEQYF.

This clonotype appeared many times. The J gene is TRBJ1-2, the V gene TRBV20-1, with D tentatively TRBD1 (6 bases). Germline loops: CDR1 DFQATT, CDR2 SNEGSKA (reference sequence). Deletions cut 1 base from V and 4 bases from J, with 7 bases between. This CDR3 comprises 12 residues. The CDR3 DNA sequence: TGCAGTGCTAGAGGGGGGCCCTATGGCTACACCTTC. The encoded protein is CSARGGPYGYTF.

This clonotype has at least ten counts. V gene TRBV20-1 combines with J gene TRBJ2-3; no clear D gene. Germline CDR1 is DFQATT and CDR2 is SNEGSKA (reference sequence). CDR3 size: 13 residues. V was shortened by 7 bases and J by 0 bases, with 11 bases between the two germline ends. The CDR3, as DNA: TGCAGTGGGTCCCTACATAGCACAGATACGCAGTATTTT. It encodes CSGSLHSTDTQYF.

This clonotype came up many times. CDR3 DNA sequence: TGTGCCAGCAGTCTAATGTCGGGGGTCGAGCAGTACTTC. Its translation is CASSLMSGVEQYF. The J gene is TRBJ2-7, the V gene TRBV12-3 or TRBV12-4; D is perhaps TRBD2 (6 bases). V shed 5 bases and J shed 6 bases, with 14 bases lying between them. The CDR3 runs 13 residues.

This clonotype was counted ten times or more. The gene calls are TRBV7-8 and TRBJ2-1; TRBD2 matches 11 bases. The germline gives CDR1 SGHVS, CDR2 FQNEAQ. With 5 bases clipped from V and 0 bases from J, the junction kept 9 bases outside the gene matches. This CDR3 region has 18 residues. The CDR3: CASSPMVAGGPSYNEQFF. For the CDR3, the DNA is TGTGCCAGCAGCCCGATGGTAGCGGGGGGGCCCTCCTACAATGAGCAGTTCTTC.

Ten or more counts support this clonotype. The chain combines TRBV7-2 with TRBJ1-4, with TRBD1 matching over 7 bases. V trimming: 5 bases; J trimming: 5 bases; junction bases outside the gene matches: 8. The CDR3 consists of 15 residues. CDR1 and CDR2 from the germline V gene are SGHTA and FQGNSA. The CDR3 loop is CASSRGTAHNEKLFF. CDR3 coding DNA: TGTGCCAGCAGCCGGGGGACAGCCCACAATGAAAAACTGTTTTTT.

This clonotype turned up a few times. The rearrangement joins TRBV2 to TRBJ2-7; D possibly uses TRBD1 or TRBD2 (6 bases each). Trimming pared 4 bases from V and 11 bases from J, leaving 15 bases between. CDR1 is SNHLY, CDR2 FYNNEI, per germline. The CDR3 sequence is 12 residues long. The CDR3 spells CASSANRDFEYF. The CDR3 bases are TGTGCCAGCAGTGCAAACAGGGACTTCGAGTACTTC.

This clonotype has ten or more counts. V is TRBV20-1 and J is TRBJ2-3; D might be TRBD2 (6 bases). The V and J ends lost 0 bases and 1 base respectively, with 11 bases between them. Germline CDR1 DFQATT, CDR2 SNEGSKA (reference sequence). The CDR3 has 15 amino acids. DNA for the CDR3: TGCAGTGCTAGAGATTCGGGACTCGGCACAGATACGCAGTATTTT. It yields the protein CSARDSGLGTDTQYF.

This clonotype occurred many times. The V gene is TRBV20-1, the J gene TRBJ2-2, with a weak D call TRBD1 (6 bases). The germline V gene has CDR1 DFQATT and CDR2 SNEGSKA (reference sequence). The CDR3 consists of 13 residues. V was pared by 4 bases and J by 5 bases, with 11 bases between. CDR3 region: CSATGVGTGELFF. The CDR3 DNA reads as TGCAGTGCTACAGGGGTGGGGACCGGGGAGCTGTTTTTT.

At least ten counts were recorded for this clonotype. The chain is built from TRBV20-1 and TRBJ2-1; 10 positions match TRBD2. The CDR3 is made up of 18 amino acids. Germline V lookup: CDR1 DFQATT, CDR2 SNEGSKA (reference sequence). Unmatched junction bases numbered 16, after V lost 1 base and J lost 7 bases. Here the CDR3 DNA reads TGCAGTGCTAGAGCGGCTAGCGGGAGTTATCGGGCCTGGAATGAGCAGTTCTTC. It encodes CSARAASGSYRAWNEQFF.

This clonotype was detected ten times or more. This chain links TRBV3-1 with TRBJ2-1; TRBD2 matches at 12 bases. V shed 0 bases and J 2 bases; nucleotides not matched to a gene: 5. This CDR3 has 18 residues. Germline assignment: CDR1 LGHDT and CDR2 YNNKEL (reference sequence). The DNA for the CDR3 is TGTGCCAGCAGCCAAGAGTGGACTAGCGGGGTAGCCTACAATGAGCAGTTCTTC. This encodes CASSQEWTSGVAYNEQFF.

The chain is built from TRBV5-1 and TRBJ1-1; perhaps TRBD1 as D (5 bases). This CDR3 contains 15 residues. Trimming took off 4 bases at V and 1 base at J, with 14 bases between the two ends. The germline gives CDR1 SGHRS, CDR2 YFSETQ. In nucleotides, the CDR3 is TGCGCCAGCAGCGGGGGGGTATTTGGGAACACTGAAGCTTTCTTT. It specifies CASSGGVFGNTEAFF.

This clonotype was observed at least ten times. The gene calls are TRBV12-3 or TRBV12-4 and TRBJ1-1; 7 bases fit TRBD1. The V gene end was trimmed by 1 base and the J gene end by 2 bases; junction bases not matched to a gene: 4. CDR3 length: 15 amino acids. The CDR3 here is CASSLGDSQNTEAFF. For the CDR3, the DNA is TGTGCCAGCAGTTTAGGGGACAGCCAAAACACTGAAGCTTTCTTT.